The TCR beta chain described here comes from a study of T cell responses to AZD1222 COVID-19 vaccine. Repertoires were generated with immunoSEQ multiplex PCR, while TCRdb's copy carries only in-frame clones and drops some. The sample lists about 130,000 clones, 85% to 95% occurring once. With respect to this clone: Antigen specificity is unknown.

The CDR3 spans 18 residues. V lost 1 base to trimming and J lost 7 bases, with 20 bases between them. The V gene's germline CDR1 is MDHEN and CDR2 SYDVKM. Overall study results and limits: Among AZD1222 vaccinees, only 5 to 7 were seropositive at baseline. Two AZD1222 doses significantly raised spike-specific TCR breadth and depth over controls. Nearly half of spike-specific TCRs reportedly go after variant regions that carry no mutations. In all cases, repertoires were sampled only after the peak T cell response.

V usage is TRBV28 and J usage is TRBJ1-6, with D possibly TRBD1 on 6 matching bases. The receptor comes from an adult who received the AZD1222 COVID-19 vaccine. This specimen was peripheral blood, taken 28 days after the second AZD1222 dose. The CDR3: CASSLSKHDLDRNSPLHF. CDR3 nucleotide sequence: TGTGCCAGCAGTTTATCTAAGCATGACTTGGACAGAAATTCACCCCTCCACTTT.